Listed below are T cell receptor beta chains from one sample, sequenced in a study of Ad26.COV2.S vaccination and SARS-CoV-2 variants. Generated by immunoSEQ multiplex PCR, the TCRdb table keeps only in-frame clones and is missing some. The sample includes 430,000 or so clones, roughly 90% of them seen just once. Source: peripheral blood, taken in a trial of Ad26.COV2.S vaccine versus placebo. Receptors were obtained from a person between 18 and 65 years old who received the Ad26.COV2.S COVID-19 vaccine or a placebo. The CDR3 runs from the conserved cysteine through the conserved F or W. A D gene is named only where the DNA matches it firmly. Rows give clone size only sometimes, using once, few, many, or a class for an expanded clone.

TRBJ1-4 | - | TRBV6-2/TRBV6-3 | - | TGTGCCAGCAGTTATATAGGAGTGGCGTCAAATGAAAAACTGTTTTTT | CASSYIGVASNEKLFF
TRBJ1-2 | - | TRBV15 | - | TGTGCCACCAGCAGCTCCGCTTATGCCTTAGCTAACTATGGCTACACCTTC | CATSSSAYALANYGYTF
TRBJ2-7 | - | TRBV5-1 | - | TGCGCCAGCAGCTCAGACGGTACCTACAGATACGAGCAGTACTTC | CASSSDGTYRYEQYF
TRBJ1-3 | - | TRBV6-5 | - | TGTGCCAGCAGTTACCAATTGCAGGGGCGAGGAAACACCATATATTTT | CASSYQLQGRGNTIYF
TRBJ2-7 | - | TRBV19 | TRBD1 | TGTGCCAGTACCCCAGCAGGACAGGGGGCCTACGAGCAGTACTTC | CASTPAGQGAYEQYF
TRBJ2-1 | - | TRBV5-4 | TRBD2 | TGTGCCAGCAGCTTGGGGGGCGGGAGGGCCGTCAATGAGCAGTTCTTC | CASSLGGGRAVNEQFF
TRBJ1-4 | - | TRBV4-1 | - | TGCGCCAGCAGCCAAGACGGTGCAACTAATGAAAAACTGTTTTTT | CASSQDGATNEKLFF
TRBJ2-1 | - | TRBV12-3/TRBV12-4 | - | TGTGCCAGCAGCTTTCAGTCGTGGCAGTTCTTC | CASSFQSWQFF
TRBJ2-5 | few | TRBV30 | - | TGTGCCTGGAGTGTTTGGAGGGAGACCCAGTACTTC | CAWSVWRETQYF
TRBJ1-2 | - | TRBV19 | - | TGTGCCAGTAGATTCGCCGCCACTAACTATGGCTACACCTTC | CASRFAATNYGYTF
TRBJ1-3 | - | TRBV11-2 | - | TGTGCCAGCAGCTTTAGGGCCCAGTTCTCTGGAAACACCATATATTTT | CASSFRAQFSGNTIYF
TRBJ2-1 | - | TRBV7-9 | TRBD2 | TGTGCCAGCAGCCCGTCGGGAGGGAGGATCTACAATGAGCAGTTCTTC | CASSPSGGRIYNEQFF
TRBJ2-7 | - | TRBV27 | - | TGTGCCAGCAGTTTATCCGACATAGGCCCCTACGAGCAGTACTTC | CASSLSDIGPYEQYF
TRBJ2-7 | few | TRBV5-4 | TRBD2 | TGTGCCAGCAGCTTGAGCGGGAGTGGTTACGAGCAGTACTTC | CASSLSGSGYEQYF
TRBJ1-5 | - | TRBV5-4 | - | TGTGCCAGCAGCTTGTGGCCCGATCAGCCCCAGCATTTT | CASSLWPDQPQHF
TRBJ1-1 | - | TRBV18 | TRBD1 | TGTGCCAGCTCACAATTTACAGGGGGAGGCACTGAAGCTTTCTTT | CASSQFTGGGTEAFF
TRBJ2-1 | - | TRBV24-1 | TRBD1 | TGTGCCACCAGTGGGTGGGGACAGGGGGCCGATGAGCAGTTCTTC | CATSGWGQGADEQFF
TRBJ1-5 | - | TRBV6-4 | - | TGTGCCAGCAGGTCTCAGAGCAATCAGCCCCAGCATTTT | CASRSQSNQPQHF
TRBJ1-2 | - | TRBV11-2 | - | TGTGCCAGCAGCTTATGGGGGTTGGAGGGCTACACCTTC | CASSLWGLEGYTF
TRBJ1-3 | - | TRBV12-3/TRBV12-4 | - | TGTGCCAGCAGGGGAGGGCCTGGAAACACCATATATTTT | CASRGGPGNTIYF
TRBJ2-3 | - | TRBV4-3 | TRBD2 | TGCGCCAGCAGCCTGACTAGCGCAGATACGCAGTATTTT | CASSLTSADTQYF
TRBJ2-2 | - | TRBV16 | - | TGTGCCAGCAGCCAATCTGGGGCTAGGTCGAACACCGGGGAGCTGTTTTTT | CASSQSGARSNTGELFF
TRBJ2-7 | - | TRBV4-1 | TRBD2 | TGCGCCAGCAGCCACCAGCGGGAGGGCGTGGGGGAGCAGTACTTC | CASSHQREGVGEQYF